The rows below give T cell receptor beta chains drawn from one sample of a study of blood T cells in healthy people across ages. TCRdb recomputed calls from the 5' RACE reads with MiXCR, one row per CDR3 protein. The table lists approximately 730,000 distinct CDR3 sequences, 43% of them singletons. Sequenced: blood. The receptors here all came from a woman aged 55 to 70 in good health. Both conserved end residues are part of each CDR3. The D gene is left open where the match is weak. A clone size is listed for some rows: how often the clone was seen (once, few, many), or a class if it is expanded.

j_call clone_size d_call v_call cdr3_aa cdr3_nt
TRBJ1-2 . . TRBV29-1 CSVNRADNYGYTF TGCAGCGTTAATAGGGCTGATAACTATGGCTACACCTTC
TRBJ2-7 . TRBD2 TRBV4-3 CASSQSQRGGYEQYF TGCGCCAGCAGCCAATCGCAGCGGGGCGGCTACGAGCAGTACTTC
TRBJ1-2 . . TRBV10-3 CAISESTGNYGYTF TGTGCCATCAGTGAGTCAACAGGGAACTATGGCTACACCTTC
TRBJ2-7 . . TRBV7-9 CASSPDTAYEQYF TGTGCCAGCAGCCCCGACACGGCATACGAGCAGTACTTC
TRBJ2-7 . . TRBV25-1 CASSEVAPIGAEQYF TGTGCCAGCAGTGAGGTAGCCCCCATAGGCGCCGAGCAGTACTTC
TRBJ1-2 . . TRBV5-8 CASSSPSPRGYTF TGTGCCAGCAGCTCCCCCAGCCCACGTGGCTACACCTTC
TRBJ2-7 . TRBD1 TRBV19 CASSTDRDYEQYF TGTGCCAGTAGTACGGACAGGGACTACGAGCAGTACTTC
TRBJ2-5 few . TRBV7-9 CAPGSSQETQYF TGTGCCCCAGGGTCTTCTCAAGAGACCCAGTACTTC
TRBJ2-5 . . TRBV14 CASSPTEGEIGQETQYF TGTGCCAGCAGCCCAACGGAGGGGGAAATAGGGCAAGAGACCCAGTACTTC
TRBJ2-6 many TRBD2 TRBV29-1 CSVEEGGSSGANVLTF TGCAGCGTTGAAGAGGGCGGGAGCTCTGGGGCCAACGTCCTGACTTTC
TRBJ2-7 . . TRBV21-1 CASSMTGGIFLASGRIMYEQYF TGTGCCAGCAGCATGACAGGCGGGATTTTTCTCGCTAGCGGGAGAATCATGTACGAGCAGTACTTC
TRBJ1-6 . . TRBV5-1 CASSPGASRYNSPLHF TGCGCCAGCAGCCCGGGCGCGAGTCGTTATAATTCACCCCTCCACTTT
TRBJ2-1 . TRBD1 TRBV25-1 CASSVRQGNEQFF TGTGCCAGCAGTGTCAGACAGGGAAATGAGCAGTTCTTC
TRBJ2-3 once . TRBV10-3 CAISEPRELGGSTDTQYF TGTGCCATCAGTGAGCCGCGCGAACTAGGGGGTAGCACAGATACGCAGTATTTT
TRBJ2-2 . TRBD2 TRBV10-3 CAIRATSGDTGELFF TGTGCCATCAGGGCGACTAGCGGGGACACCGGGGAGCTGTTTTTT
TRBJ2-5 few TRBD1 TRBV20-1 CSAGPTGTETQYF TGCAGTGCTGGCCCGACAGGGACAGAGACCCAGTACTTC
TRBJ2-7 few . TRBV11-2 CASSLGTVLSYEQYF TGTGCCAGCAGCTTAGGGACTGTACTCTCCTACGAGCAGTACTTC
TRBJ1-1 . . TRBV12-3/TRBV12-4 CASSLGVVHSEAFF TGTGCCAGCAGTTTAGGGGTTGTGCACTCTGAAGCTTTCTTT
TRBJ2-3 many . TRBV29-1 CSANREGTQYF TGCAGCGCCAACAGGGAGGGTACGCAGTATTTT
TRBJ2-7 few . TRBV5-1 CASSFTRRPYEQYF TGCGCCAGCAGCTTTACGAGGAGACCCTACGAGCAGTACTTC
TRBJ2-7 . . TRBV7-2 CASSFRRAEDEQYF TGTGCCAGCAGCTTTAGACGAGCAGAGGATGAGCAGTACTTC
TRBJ2-7 . TRBD2 TRBV6-2/TRBV6-3 CASSPGLAGARYEQYF TGTGCCAGCAGCCCCGGACTAGCGGGAGCAAGATACGAGCAGTACTTC
TRBJ1-1 . TRBD1 TRBV18 CASSPSINRGDTEAFF TGTGCCAGCTCACCTTCCATAAACAGGGGCGACACTGAAGCTTTCTTT
TRBJ2-7 . . TRBV6-2/TRBV6-3 CASSYRARSYEQYF TGTGCCAGCAGTTACAGGGCCCGCTCCTACGAGCAGTACTTC
TRBJ2-6 few . TRBV29-1 CSVADSGANVLTF TGCAGCGTTGCGGACTCTGGGGCCAACGTCCTGACTTTC
TRBJ2-5 . TRBD1 TRBV28 CASSFRGLETQYF TGTGCCAGCAGTTTCAGGGGGCTGGAGACCCAGTACTTC
TRBJ2-3 few TRBD2 TRBV5-1 CASSLAGGVTDTQYF TGCGCCAGCAGCCTAGCGGGGGGGGTCACAGATACGCAGTATTTT
TRBJ2-1 once TRBD2 TRBV3-1 CASSQAGATSGAEQFF TGTGCCAGCAGCCAAGCGGGCGCGACTAGCGGGGCTGAGCAGTTCTTC
TRBJ2-7 . TRBD2 TRBV20-1 CSARSLGLAPYEQYF TGCAGTGCTCGATCCCTAGGACTAGCCCCCTACGAGCAGTACTTC
TRBJ2-3 . . TRBV6-5 CASREDTNTDTQYF TGTGCCAGCAGAGAGGACACAAACACAGATACGCAGTATTTT
TRBJ1-4 . TRBD1 TRBV18 CASSTRQQGGGEKLFF TGTGCCAGCTCAACGAGGCAGCAAGGGGGCGGTGAAAAACTGTTTTTT
TRBJ2-5 few TRBD2 TRBV12-3/TRBV12-4 CASSFERGGMTQYF TGTGCCAGCAGTTTTGAGCGGGGGGGAATGACCCAGTACTTC
TRBJ2-5 few . TRBV6-5 CATRPGAETQYF TGTGCCACTAGACCTGGGGCGGAGACCCAGTACTTC
TRBJ1-2 once TRBD1 TRBV15 CATSMDRGNYGYTF TGTGCCACCAGCATGGACAGGGGTAACTATGGCTACACCTTC
TRBJ1-6 once . TRBV20-1 CSARDPGRSNSPLHF TGCAGTGCTAGAGATCCGGGACGAAGTAATTCACCCCTCCACTTT